This TCR beta chain is from a study of T cell responses to AZD1222 COVID-19 vaccine. Overall study: Analyses pooled second doses at about 4 or about 12 weeks. Study results and limitations: Researchers took repertoire samples only after the peak T cell response had come. The number of AZD1222 recipients seropositive at baseline was only 6 or 7.

Here immunoSEQ multiplex PCR was the method, and the copy in TCRdb shows in-frame clones only, minus some. Of 130,000 to 150,000 clones in the sample, more than 75% were seen once. A word on this clone: The target antigen is unknown.

This specimen consisted of peripheral blood, obtained on day 0 of AZD1222 vaccination. This receptor was identified in an adult in good health.

CDR3 amino acids: CATTTEYNEQFF. Written as DNA, the CDR3 is TGTGCCACTACGACAGAGTACAATGAGCAGTTCTTC. This sequence joins TRBV19 and TRBJ2-1; D might be TRBD1 (5 bases). The CDR3 covers 12 residues. CDR1 and CDR2 (germline): LNHDA, SQIVND (reference sequence). Trimming shortened V by 10 bases and J by 4 bases, and 11 bases separated the two germline ends.